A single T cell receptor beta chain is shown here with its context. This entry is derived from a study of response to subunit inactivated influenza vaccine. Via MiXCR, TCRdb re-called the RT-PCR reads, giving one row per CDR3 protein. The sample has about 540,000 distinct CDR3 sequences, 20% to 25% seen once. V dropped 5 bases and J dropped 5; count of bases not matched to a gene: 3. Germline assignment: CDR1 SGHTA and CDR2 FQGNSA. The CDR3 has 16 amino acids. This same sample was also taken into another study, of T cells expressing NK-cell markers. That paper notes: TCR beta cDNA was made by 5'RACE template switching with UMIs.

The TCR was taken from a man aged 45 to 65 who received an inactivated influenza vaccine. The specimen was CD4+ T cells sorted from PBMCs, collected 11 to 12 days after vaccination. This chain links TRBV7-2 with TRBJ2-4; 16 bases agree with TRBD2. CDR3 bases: TGTGCCAGCAGCCCGGGACTAGCGGGAGGGGAAAACATTCAGTACTTC. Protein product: CASSPGLAGGENIQYF.